This record concerns one T cell receptor (beta chain) sequence. These data belong to a study of blood T cell repertoires in COVID-19. Original processing methods: Estimated nucleated cell counts came from reference gene primer amplification. TCRdb's table, derived via immunoSEQ multiplex PCR, lists solely in-frame clones and lacks some. V and J calls and clone size follow that table, whereas D and trimming were derived from the DNA. Here the sample spans more than 45,000 clones, around nine tenths being singletons. Germline values: CDR1 SGHNT, CDR2 YYREEE (reference sequence). CDR3 length equals 15 residues. J gave up 1 base and V 5 bases, and 6 bases lay outside the gene matches.

The sample was peripheral blood. The source of this sequence is an older woman with COVID-19, enrolled during active disease. The chain combines TRBV5-4 with TRBJ2-5; 9 nucleotides align to TRBD2. CDR3: CASRISGSPQETQYF. The CDR3 DNA follows: TGTGCCAGCAGAATTAGCGGGAGCCCCCAAGAGACCCAGTACTTC.